What follows are 20 T cell receptor beta chains derived from one specimen sequenced in a study of CD8+CD57+ T cells in acquired aplastic anemia. Profiling of TCR beta VDJ combinations and CDR3 sequences used genomic DNA as template. Each CDR3 protein is one row after TCRdb ran MiXCR on the reads. The sample has a few hundred thousand distinct CDR3 sequences; around 60% are singletons. Sequencing was performed on sorted CD4+, CD8+, or CD8+CD57+ T cells (not recorded which) from PBMCs. The receptors here all came from a human donor in good health.

The V and J genes are TRBV20-1 and TRBJ2-7, with a tentative D call TRBD2 (6 bases). CDR1 is DFQATT and CDR2 is SNEGSKA in the germline V gene (reference sequence). Trimming pared 1 base from V and 5 bases from J, leaving 9 bases between. The CDR3 totals 12 residues. The CDR3 bases are TGCAGTGCTAGAGGGAGGGGTGACGAGCAGTACTTC. Residues: CSARGRGDEQYF.

The gene calls are TRBV27 and TRBJ2-3; D uncertain. The length of the CDR3 is 16 residues. Trimming cost V 1 base and J 2 bases, with 13 bases left between them. Germline CDR1 and CDR2: MNHEY and SMNVEV (reference sequence). CDR3 nucleotides: TGTGCCAGCAGTTTATGGGCGCCTTCGAACACAGATACGCAGTATTTT. Protein: CASSLWAPSNTDTQYF.

V and J are TRBV7-8 and TRBJ2-1; perhaps TRBD1 as D (6 bases). The J call is uncertain, as TRBJ2-7 better fits the DNA end. This CDR3 spans 15 amino acids. The germline gives CDR1 SGHVS, CDR2 FQNEAQ. This CDR3 is CASSSGPGTCNEQYF. Written as DNA, the CDR3 is TGTGCCAGCAGCTCCGGACCAGGGACATGCAATGAGCAGTACTTC.

This chain links TRBV7-9 with TRBJ1-3; D is unclear. V lost 1 base and J 0 bases, leaving 7 bases between the germline ends. In germline, CDR1 is SEHNR, CDR2 FQNEAQ (reference sequence). The CDR3 is 15 residues long. The CDR3 sequence is CASSLGFFSGNTIYF. CDR3 in DNA: TGTGCCAGCAGCTTAGGATTTTTCTCTGGAAACACCATATATTTT.

This chain connects TRBV2 to TRBJ2-1, with D hard to call. The CDR3 loop spans 17 amino acids. Germline lookup yields CDR1 SNHLY and CDR2 FYNNEI. V was trimmed by 1 base and J by 5 bases, leaving 18 bases between them. The CDR3 region is CASSEEEELTNHNEQFF. The CDR3 DNA is TGTGCCAGCAGTGAAGAGGAAGAACTCACGAACCACAATGAGCAGTTCTTC.

The chain is built from TRBV10-3 and TRBJ2-1, with 7 bases matching TRBD2. Germline V gene lookup returns CDR1 ENHRY and CDR2 SYGVKD. This CDR3 contains 15 residues. After removal of 8 bases from V and 6 bases from J, the junction contained 13 bases not matched to a gene. The CDR3 DNA is TGTGCCATCGCCATGGAGCTAGCGGCCGCCAATGAGCAGTTCTTC. Translated: CAIAMELAAANEQFF.

This clonotype was seen many times. The chain joins TRBV7-2 to TRBJ1-3, with 10 bases identical to TRBD1. Germline assignment: CDR1 SGHTA and CDR2 FQGNSA. This CDR3 contains 15 residues. With 5 bases clipped from V and 2 bases from J, the junction kept 3 bases outside the gene matches. The CDR3 spells CASSRTGGTGNTIYF. The DNA for the CDR3 is TGTGCCAGCAGCCGGACAGGGGGTACTGGAAACACCATATATTTT. Filled out from reference TRBV7-2 and TRBJ1-3, the complete variable domain reads GAGVSQSPSNKVTEKGKDVELRCDPISGHTALYWYRQSLGQGLEFLIYFQGNSAPDKSGLPSDRFSAERTGGSVSTLTIQRTQQEDSAVYLCASSRTGGTGNTIYFGEGSWLTVV.

This clonotype was recorded many times. The chain is built from TRBV5-1 and TRBJ2-1; TRBD2 matches 7 bases. Germline CDR1 and CDR2: SGHRS and YFSETQ. This CDR3 comprises 11 residues. With V trimmed by 5 bases and J by 8 bases, 1 base remained unmatched. The CDR3, as DNA: TGCGCCAGCAGGGGGAGGGATGAGCAGTTCTTC. Residues: CASRGRDEQFF.

In this sample, this clonotype turned up once. This could be a read error, since a much larger clone is one nucleotide away. The gene calls are TRBV11-2 and TRBJ2-1, with D perhaps given as TRBD1 or TRBD2 (5 bases each). This CDR3 comprises 14 residues. Germline values: CDR1 SGHAT, CDR2 FQNNGV. The CDR3 DNA sequence: TGTGCCAGCAGTACCGGGACGGGATACAATGAGCGGTTCTTC. Translating it yields CASSTGTGYNERFF.

The J gene is TRBJ2-3, the V gene TRBV20-1; D not certain. Deletions cut 6 bases from V and 5 bases from J, with 27 bases between. This CDR3 contains 17 residues. The germline V gene encodes CDR1 DFQATT and CDR2 SNEGSKA (reference sequence). This CDR3 reads CSAHWVGPRPTGDTQYF. CDR3 coding DNA: TGCAGTGCCCATTGGGTAGGCCCCCGGCCCACGGGAGATACGCAGTATTTT.

About this clonotype itself: A much larger clone sits a single nucleotide away, making a read error possible. The V gene is TRBV2, the J gene TRBJ1-4; perhaps TRBD1 as D (5 bases). The germline CDR1 and CDR2 sequences are SNHLY and FYNNEI. This CDR3 comprises 11 residues. Here the CDR3 DNA reads TGTGCCAGACGGGACCATGAAAAACTGCTTTTT. Protein sequence: CARRDHEKLLF. Looking up the rest from reference TRBV2 and TRBJ1-4 gives the full variable domain: EPEVTQTPSHQVTQMGQEVILRCVPISNHLYFYWYRQILGQKVEFLVSFYNNEISEKSEIFDDQFSVERPDGSNFTLKIRSTKLEDSAMYFCARRDHEKLLFGSGTQLSVL.

This clonotype occurred a few times. V is TRBV7-9 and J is TRBJ2-5; D is uncertain. This CDR3 has 13 amino acids. V lost 6 bases and J lost 4, with 12 bases in between. Germline V gene lookup returns CDR1 SEHNR and CDR2 FQNEAQ (reference sequence). This chain's CDR3 is CASSSGPGETQYF. In DNA form, the CDR3 reads TGTGCCAGCAGTTCTGGACCTGGAGAGACCCAGTACTTC. Drawing the rest from reference TRBV7-9 and TRBJ2-5, the complete variable domain is DTGVSQNPRHKITKRGQNVTFRCDPISEHNRLYWYRQTLGQGPEFLTYFQNEAQLEKSRLLSDRFSAERPKGSFSTLEIQRTEQGDSAMYLCASSSGPGETQYFGPGTRLLVL.

This clonotype was seen ten or more times. The junction does not match germline at one end; this may be a read error. This chain links TRBV9 with TRBJ2-2; 10 bases are a match to TRBD2. The CDR3 runs to 16 residues. The V gene's germline CDR1 is SGDLS and CDR2 YYNGEE. The CDR3 loop reads CANSDLAGEATGELFF. The CDR3 DNA is TGTGCCAACAGCGACCTAGCGGGAGAGGCCACCGGGGAGCTGTTTTTT.

The V and J genes are TRBV20-1 and TRBJ1-2; unclear D gene. Germline V lookup: CDR1 DFQATT, CDR2 SNEGSKA (reference sequence). Between the trimmed V and J ends, which lost 5 bases and 8 bases, there was a span of 15 bases. This CDR3 spans 12 amino acids. Here the CDR3 reads CSAGDANMGYTF. The DNA for the CDR3 is TGCAGTGCTGGCGACGCCAATATGGGCTACACCTTC.

The chain couples TRBV10-3 to TRBJ2-1; 11 bases are a match to TRBD2. The CDR3 consists of 15 residues. Germline V gene sequence: CDR1 ENHRY, CDR2 SYGVKD. With 8 bases clipped from V and 5 bases from J, the junction kept 8 bases outside the gene matches. CDR3 nucleotide sequence: TGTGCCATCGGCACCGGGACTAGCGGAAACAATGAGCAGTTCTTC. It encodes CAIGTGTSGNNEQFF.

CDR3 in amino acids: CATSWGDDSEAFF. The CDR3 region has the DNA TGTGCCACCAGTTGGGGGGACGACAGCGAAGCTTTCTTT. The rearrangement links TRBV24-1 to TRBJ1-1; tentative D call: TRBD1 (5 bases). CDR3 length equals 13 residues. Per the germline V gene, CDR1 is KGHDR and CDR2 is SFDVKD. Trimming removed 6 bases from V and 8 bases from J, with 15 bases in between.

This clonotype was picked up a small number of times. The chain employs TRBV27 and TRBJ1-4; TRBD1 is a possible D gene (6 bases). CDR1 and CDR2 (germline): MNHEY, SMNVEV (reference sequence). The CDR3 consists of 14 residues. V was trimmed by 3 bases and J by 1 base, leaving 6 bases between them. CDR3 sequence (DNA): TGTGCCAGCAGTTTCAGGGGAACTAATGAAAAACTGTTTTTT. This encodes CASSFRGTNEKLFF.

Comments on this clonotype: One junction end does not reproduce the germline sequence, and a read error may be involved. This chain connects TRBV20-1 to TRBJ2-7; D is possibly TRBD1 (6 bases). This CDR3 is built from 12 residues. CDR1 is DFQATT, CDR2 SNEGSKA, per germline (reference sequence). The CDR3 region is CRATTGINEQYF. CDR3 in DNA: TGCCGTGCCACAACAGGGATAAACGAGCAGTACTTC.

The V gene is TRBV19, the J gene TRBJ2-7; no clear D. This CDR3 contains 15 residues. Germline CDR1 is LNHDA and CDR2 is SQIVND (reference sequence). Trimming removed 3 bases at V and 2 bases at J, with 14 bases between. This CDR3 is CASSMTAQPTYEQYF. In DNA, the CDR3 is TGTGCCAGTAGTATGACGGCTCAGCCCACCTACGAGCAGTACTTC.

V gene TRBV20-1 combines with J gene TRBJ1-6; 8 bases match TRBD1. Germline loops: CDR1 DFQATT, CDR2 SNEGSKA (reference sequence). This CDR3 is 15 amino acids long. V shed 6 bases and J 2 bases; nucleotides not matched to a gene: 6. For the CDR3, the DNA is TGCAGTGCCAACGACAGGGGTCCCTATAATTCACCCCTCCACTTT. This sequence encodes CSANDRGPYNSPLHF.